This T cell receptor (beta chain) appears in the sequencing data of a study of cytomegalovirus exposure and HLA in healthy donors. Study-level background: Among 398 genotyped donors, about 80% fell in the Caucasian-associated ancestry cluster. Study results and limitations: Cytomegalovirus association was listed for 164 TCR beta chains.

From germline, CDR1 is SGHTA and CDR2 FQGTGA. Trimming cost V 1 base and J 5 bases, with 15 bases left between them. The CDR3 contains 15 residues. PCR primers comprised 60 Vbeta and 13 Jbeta primers. The data were produced by immunoSEQ multiplex PCR, yet TCRdb's version contains in-frame clones alone and is incomplete. The profile shows 110,000 to 150,000 clones, roughly four fifths of them singletons. Details on this clone: What it binds is not known.

V and J are TRBV7-3 and TRBJ2-7; D perhaps matches TRBD1 (5 bases). The TCR was taken from a man aged 30 to 39 in good health and CMV-seronegative. The sequenced sample was PBMCs. CDR3 protein: CASSLNGRALDEQYF. In DNA, the CDR3 is TGTGCCAGCAGCTTAAACGGCAGGGCGCTGGACGAGCAGTACTTC.